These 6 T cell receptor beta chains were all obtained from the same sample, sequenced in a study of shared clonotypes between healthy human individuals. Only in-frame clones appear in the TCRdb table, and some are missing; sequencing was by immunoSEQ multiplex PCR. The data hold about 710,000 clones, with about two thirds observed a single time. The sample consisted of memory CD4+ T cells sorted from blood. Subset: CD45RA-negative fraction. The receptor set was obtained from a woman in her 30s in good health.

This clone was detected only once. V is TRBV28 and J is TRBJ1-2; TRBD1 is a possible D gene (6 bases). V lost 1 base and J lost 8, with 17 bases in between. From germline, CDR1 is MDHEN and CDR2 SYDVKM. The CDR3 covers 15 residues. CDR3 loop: CASSLSEQGGGGYTF. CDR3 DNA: TGTGCCAGCAGTTTATCGGAACAGGGCGGCGGCGGCTACACCTTC.

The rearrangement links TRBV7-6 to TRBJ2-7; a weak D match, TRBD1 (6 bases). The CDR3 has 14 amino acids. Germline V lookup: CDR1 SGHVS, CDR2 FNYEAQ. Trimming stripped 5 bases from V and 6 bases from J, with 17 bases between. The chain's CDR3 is CASSPTGPPREQYF. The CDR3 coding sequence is TGTGCCAGCAGCCCGACAGGCCCCCCACGCGAGCAGTACTTC.

The CDR3 here is CASSMRPDSYEQYF. Written as DNA, the CDR3 is TGTGCCAGTAGTATGAGGCCCGACTCCTACGAGCAGTACTTC. The rearrangement joins TRBV19 to TRBJ2-7; no clear D. Trimming pared 3 bases from V and 0 bases from J, leaving 9 bases between. Germline V gene sequence: CDR1 LNHDA, CDR2 SQIVND (reference sequence). The CDR3 contains 14 residues.

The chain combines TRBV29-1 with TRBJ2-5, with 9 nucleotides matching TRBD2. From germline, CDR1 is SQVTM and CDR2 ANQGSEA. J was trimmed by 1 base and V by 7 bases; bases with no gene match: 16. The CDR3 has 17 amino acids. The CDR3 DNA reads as TGCAGCGCCGTGTGGCGAGCGGGAGGTAACATCCAAGAGACCCAGTACTTC. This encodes CSAVWRAGGNIQETQYF. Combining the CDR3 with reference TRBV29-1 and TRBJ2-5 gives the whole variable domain SAVISQKPSRDICQRGTSLTIQCQVDSQVTMMFWYRQQPGQSLTLIATANQGSEATYESGFVIDKFPISRPNLTFSTLTVSNMSPEDSSIYLCSAVWRAGGNIQETQYFGPGTRLLVL.

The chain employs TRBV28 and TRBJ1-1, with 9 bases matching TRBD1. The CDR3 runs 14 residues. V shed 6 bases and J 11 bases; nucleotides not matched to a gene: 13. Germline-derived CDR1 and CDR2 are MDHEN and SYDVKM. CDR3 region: CASRFTGGAFGAFF. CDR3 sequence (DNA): TGTGCCAGCAGATTCACAGGGGGCGCATTTGGTGCTTTCTTT.

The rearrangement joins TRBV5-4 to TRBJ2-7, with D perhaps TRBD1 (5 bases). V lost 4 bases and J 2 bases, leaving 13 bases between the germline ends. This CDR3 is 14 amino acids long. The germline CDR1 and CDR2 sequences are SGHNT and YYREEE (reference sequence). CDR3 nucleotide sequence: TGTGCCAGCAGCAACCTCGACAGTCCCTACGAGCAGTACTTC. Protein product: CASSNLDSPYEQYF.